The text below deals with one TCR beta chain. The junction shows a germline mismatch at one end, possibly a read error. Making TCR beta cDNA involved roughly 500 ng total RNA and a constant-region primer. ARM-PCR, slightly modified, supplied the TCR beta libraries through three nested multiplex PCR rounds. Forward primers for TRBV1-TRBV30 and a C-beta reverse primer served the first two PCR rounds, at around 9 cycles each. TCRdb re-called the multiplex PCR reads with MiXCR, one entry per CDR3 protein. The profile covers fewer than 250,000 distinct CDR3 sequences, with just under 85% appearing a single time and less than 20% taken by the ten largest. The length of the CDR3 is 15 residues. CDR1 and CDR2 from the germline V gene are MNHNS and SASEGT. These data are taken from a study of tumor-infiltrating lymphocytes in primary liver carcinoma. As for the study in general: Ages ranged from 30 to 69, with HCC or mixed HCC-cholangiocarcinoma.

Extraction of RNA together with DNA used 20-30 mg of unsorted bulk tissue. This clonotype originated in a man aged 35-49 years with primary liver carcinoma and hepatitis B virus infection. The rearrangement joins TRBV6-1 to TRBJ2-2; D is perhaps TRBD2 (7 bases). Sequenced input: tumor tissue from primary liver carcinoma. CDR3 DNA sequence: TGTGCCAGGAGTAACACCGGGGGGACACCCGGGGAGCCGTTTTTT. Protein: CARSNTGGTPGEPFF.